This is a list of T cell receptor beta chains from one sample in a study of T-cell reconstitution after alpha-beta-depleted transplantation in children. TCRdb analysed the PCR reads with MiXCR anew, one entry per CDR3 protein. The sample lists fewer than 450,000 distinct CDR3 sequences, 15% to 20% seen once, with around two fifths in the top ten. Sequencing was performed on PBMCs, mostly from graft donor cells, taken 360 days after TCRalphabeta/CD19-depleted stem cell transplant. The receptors were sampled from a male patient aged 2-9 years who had a stem cell transplant for acute lymphoblastic leukemia, so the T cells may come from the graft donor. Each CDR3 is given with its conserved first and last residue. Each record gives: J gene, V gene, CDR3 protein.

>TRBJ1-1|TRBV5-1
CASSPPRQGRGARHTEAFF
>TRBJ2-1|TRBV4-2
CASSQAVRNEQFF
>TRBJ2-6|TRBV5-1
CASSLARVGANVLTF
>TRBJ2-2|TRBV6-1
CASSLHLALTGELFF
>TRBJ2-5|TRBV25-1
CASNSGGETQYF
>TRBJ2-1|TRBV7-2
CASSWTWNNEQFF
>TRBJ2-1|TRBV10-3
CAISGGSVDRGEQFF
>TRBJ2-1|TRBV11-2
CASSLIAYEQFF
>TRBJ2-3|TRBV5-1
CASNGQGGADTQYF
>TRBJ1-2|TRBV4-1
CASSAGHYGYTF
>TRBJ2-7|TRBV18
CASSKRHSYEQYF
>TRBJ2-5|TRBV28
CASSLSRTFQETQYF
>TRBJ2-5|TRBV4-1
CASSQGRGLAGLRYQETQYF
>TRBJ2-3|TRBV4-2
CASSQYYLSTDTQYF
>TRBJ2-3|TRBV12-3/TRBV12-4
CASSLSARGTYTQYF
>TRBJ2-5|TRBV28
CASSFVIGLARGETQYF
>TRBJ2-3|TRBV4-1
CASSQDPADTQYF
>TRBJ2-1|TRBV5-1
CASSLLLYNEQFF
>TRBJ2-1|TRBV6-1
CASSPLVGGRFTYNEQFF
>TRBJ2-3|TRBV6-2/TRBV6-3
CASRGLAGDGEITTDTQYF
>TRBJ2-7|TRBV4-1
CASSQMPSGQGYEQYF
>TRBJ2-7|TRBV5-1
CASSLKPSGEQYF
>TRBJ2-1|TRBV19
CASSMTLSSYNEQFF